This TCR beta chain is from a study of a mutant IDH1 vaccine in newly diagnosed glioma. Overall study: Investigators started vaccination 4-6 weeks after radiotherapy alone, or with temozolomide cycles.

Worth noting for this clone: Its specificity is unknown.

The time point denotes: week 35, safety follow-up. Each vaccine dose was 300 ug of mutant IDH1 20-mer peptide, with topical imiquimod. In weeks 1, 3, 5, 7, 11, 15, 19 and 23, patients were immunized, eight times in all. Each donor presented with a new WHO grade 3 or 4 astrocytoma that tested IDH1-mutant and showed ATRX loss. Sequencing used immunoSEQ multiplex PCR; TCRdb keeps in-frame clones, though not all of them. The table lists about 46,000 clones, about 92% of them singletons. The clonotype originates from a man aged 50 to 59 with glioma. The sequences come from PBMCs, collected from a glioma patient whose treatment included an IDH1 peptide vaccine.

CDR3 in amino acids: CASPYRVTDTQYF. The CDR3 coding sequence is TGCGCCAGCCCATACAGGGTAACAGATACGCAGTATTTT. The rearrangement joins TRBV5-1 to TRBJ2-3; D possibly corresponds to TRBD1 (6 bases). Germline assignment: CDR1 SGHRS and CDR2 YFSETQ. V lost 7 bases and J 3 bases, leaving 12 bases between the germline ends. The CDR3 is 13 residues long.